This T cell receptor beta chain was sequenced during a study of cytomegalovirus exposure and HLA in healthy donors. Regarding the study as a whole: It was reportedly the case that the classifier diagnosed cytomegalovirus status with high specificity and sensitivity. In the 95 to 150 validation repertoires, a later analysis found that first-cohort TCR clusters tended to co-occur.

Some clones are missing from TCRdb's copy, which holds only in-frame ones; the method was immunoSEQ multiplex PCR. There are about 150,000 clones in the sample; 86% occur only once, and about a fifth lies in the top ten. As for this clone: Antigen: not known.

The validation cohort, a group of 100 to 150 subjects, included the donors and was separate from the roughly 700-subject first cohort. Germline V lookup: CDR1 SGHTS, CDR2 YDEGEE. V was clipped by 0 bases and J by 1 base; unmatched bases: 0. The CDR3 has 15 amino acids. The chain joins TRBV5-8 to TRBJ1-5, with 8 bases matching TRBD1. Sample: PBMCs. The sequence was collected from a young man in good health and CMV-seropositive. CDR3 nucleotides: TGTGCCAGCAGCTTGGACAGGGGGAGCAATCAGCCCCAGCATTTT. This gives the protein CASSLDRGSNQPQHF.